This T cell receptor (beta chain) appears in the sequencing data of a study of shared T cell receptors in the human thymus. The protocol was immunoSEQ multiplex PCR, while the TCRdb copy is restricted to in-frame clones and leaves out a portion. This repertoire shows approximately 400,000 clones, approximately 95% found once; its top ten account for roughly 0.02%. Material for sequencing was thymocytes. This sequence originates from a human donor.

The CDR3: CASSRFDRPALDGYTF. The CDR3 bases are TGTGCCAGCAGCCGATTCGACAGGCCGGCCCTGGATGGCTACACCTTC. The gene calls are TRBV28 and TRBJ1-2; the D gene is possibly TRBD1 (6 bases). With 6 bases removed from V and 6 bases from J, the gap between germline ends came to 23 bases. The CDR3 has 16 residues. In germline, CDR1 is MDHEN, CDR2 SYDVKM.